The rows below give T cell receptor beta chains drawn from one sample of a study of T cell repertoires in cytomegalovirus infection. TCRdb re-called the reads with MiXCR, one entry per CDR3 protein. Among some 150,000 distinct CDR3 sequences listed, about 6% were seen once. Sequencing was performed on PBMCs. The receptors were gathered from a human donor in good health (CMV status not recorded). Some clones in this sample may be carry-over from other donors' samples. The CDR3 runs from the conserved cysteine through the conserved F or W. D genes are given only for firm matches. The size field is filled for only some rows; it gives once, few, many or a size class.

abundance: many; v_gene: TRBV7-2; d_gene: .; len: 16; j_gene: TRBJ1-1; CDR3aa: CASSLEGGRINTEAFF; CDR3nt: TGTGCCAGCAGCTTAGAGGGGGGACGGATTAACACTGAAGCTTTCTTT
abundance: many; v_gene: TRBV2; d_gene: TRBD1; len: 13; j_gene: TRBJ1-1; CDR3aa: CASSERDRTEAFF; CDR3nt: TGTGCCAGCAGTGAAAGGGACAGAACTGAAGCTTTCTTT
abundance: many; v_gene: TRBV10-3; d_gene: TRBD1; len: 14; j_gene: TRBJ2-4; CDR3aa: CATTTGLRENIQYF; CDR3nt: TGTGCCACTACGACAGGGTTGAGGGAAAACATTCAGTACTTC
abundance: few; v_gene: TRBV19; d_gene: .; len: 16; j_gene: TRBJ1-3; CDR3aa: CASSVRHLSTGNTIYF; CDR3nt: TGTGCCAGTAGTGTTCGACACCTTTCTACTGGAAACACCATATATTTT
abundance: many; v_gene: TRBV7-2; d_gene: .; len: 16; j_gene: TRBJ1-6; CDR3aa: CASSPWGYGEVSPLHF; CDR3nt: TGTGCCAGCAGCCCCTGGGGTTACGGGGAAGTATCACCCCTCCACTTT
abundance: many; v_gene: TRBV7-8; d_gene: .; len: 15; j_gene: TRBJ1-5; CDR3aa: CASSLTGLNNQPQHF; CDR3nt: TGTGCCAGCAGCTTAACAGGGCTAAATAATCAGCCCCAGCATTTT
abundance: many; v_gene: TRBV28; d_gene: .; len: 12; j_gene: TRBJ1-5; CDR3aa: CASMEGDQPQHF; CDR3nt: TGTGCCAGCATGGAAGGTGATCAGCCCCAGCATTTT
abundance: many; v_gene: TRBV5-5; d_gene: .; len: 18; j_gene: TRBJ1-1; CDR3aa: CASSLVGRTMPRNTEAFF; CDR3nt: TGTGCCAGCAGCTTGGTGGGCAGGACAATGCCCCGGAACACTGAAGCTTTCTTT
abundance: .; v_gene: TRBV7-2; d_gene: TRBD1; len: 13; j_gene: TRBJ1-2; CDR3aa: CASRQGLGYGYTF; CDR3nt: TGTGCCAGCAGACAGGGGTTGGGCTATGGCTACACCTTC
abundance: many; v_gene: TRBV7-6; d_gene: .; len: 15; j_gene: TRBJ2-5; CDR3aa: CASSLGRTRGETQYF; CDR3nt: TGTGCCAGCAGCTTAGGTCGGACGCGGGGAGAGACCCAGTACTTC
abundance: once; v_gene: TRBV7-6; d_gene: .; len: 19; j_gene: TRBJ1-5; CDR3aa: CASTWIKCRLPYSNQPQHF; CDR3nt: TGTGCCAGCACCTGGATAAAGTGTAGGTTGCCTTATAGCAATCAGCCCCAGCATTTT
abundance: few; v_gene: TRBV20-1; d_gene: TRBD1; len: 14; j_gene: TRBJ1-4; CDR3aa: CSADSGTGREKLFF; CDR3nt: TGCAGTGCTGATTCCGGGACAGGGAGAGAAAAACTGTTTTTT
abundance: many; v_gene: TRBV6-2/TRBV6-3; d_gene: .; len: 10; j_gene: TRBJ2-7; CDR3aa: CASIQFQQYF; CDR3nt: TGTGCCAGCATCCAGTTCCAGCAGTACTTC
abundance: .; v_gene: TRBV12-3/TRBV12-4; d_gene: .; len: 16; j_gene: TRBJ1-2; CDR3aa: CASSAGTWAAGNGYTF; CDR3nt: TGTGCCAGCAGTGCGGGAACATGGGCAGCCGGTAATGGCTACACCTTC
abundance: many; v_gene: TRBV5-1; d_gene: .; len: 16; j_gene: TRBJ2-1; CDR3aa: CASSLAAVGDYNEQFF; CDR3nt: TGCGCCAGCAGCTTGGCGGCCGTCGGGGATTACAATGAGCAGTTCTTC